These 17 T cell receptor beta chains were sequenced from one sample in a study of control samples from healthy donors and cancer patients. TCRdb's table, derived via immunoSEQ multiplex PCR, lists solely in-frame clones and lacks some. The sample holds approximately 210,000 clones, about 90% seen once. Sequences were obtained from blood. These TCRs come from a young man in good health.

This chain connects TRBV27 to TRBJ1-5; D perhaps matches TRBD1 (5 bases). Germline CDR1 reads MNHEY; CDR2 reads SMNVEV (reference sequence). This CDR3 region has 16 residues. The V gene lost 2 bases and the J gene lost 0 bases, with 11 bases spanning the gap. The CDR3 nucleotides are TGTGCCAGCAGTTTAGGGGCAGGACTTAGCAATCAGCCCCAGCATTTT. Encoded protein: CASSLGAGLSNQPQHF.

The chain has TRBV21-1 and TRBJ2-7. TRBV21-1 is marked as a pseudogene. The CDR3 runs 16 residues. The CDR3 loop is CASSRGIGELTYEQYF. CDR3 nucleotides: TGTGCCAGCAGCAGGGGGATAGGGGAACTTACCTACGAGCAGTACTTC.

The CDR3 DNA sequence: TGTGCCAGCAGCCTAGTTGGGGGGGCCGGGGAGCTGTTTTTT. Its protein is CASSLVGGAGELFF. The gene calls are TRBV7-2 and TRBJ2-2, with 7 bases identical to TRBD2. Germline trimming cut 5 bases from V and 6 bases from J; bases unmatched to any gene: 6. This CDR3 is 14 amino acids long. The V gene's germline CDR1 is SGHTA and CDR2 FQGNSA.

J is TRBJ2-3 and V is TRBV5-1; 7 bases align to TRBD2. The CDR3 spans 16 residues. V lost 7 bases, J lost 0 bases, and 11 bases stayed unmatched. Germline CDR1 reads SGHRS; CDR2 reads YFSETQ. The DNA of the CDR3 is TGCGCCAGCGGGGGGGAATACAGCGGGAGCACAGATACGCAGTATTTT. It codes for CASGGEYSGSTDTQYF.

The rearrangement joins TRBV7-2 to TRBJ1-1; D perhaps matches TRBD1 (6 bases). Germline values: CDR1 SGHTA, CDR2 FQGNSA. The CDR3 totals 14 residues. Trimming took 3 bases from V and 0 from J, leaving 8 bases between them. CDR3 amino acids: CASSFGGLNTEAFF. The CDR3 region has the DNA TGTGCCAGCAGCTTTGGGGGGCTGAACACTGAAGCTTTCTTT.

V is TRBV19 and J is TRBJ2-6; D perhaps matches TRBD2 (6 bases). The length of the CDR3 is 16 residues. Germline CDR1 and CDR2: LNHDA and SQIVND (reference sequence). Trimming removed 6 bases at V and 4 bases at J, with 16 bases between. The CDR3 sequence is CASREGFLAGANVLTF. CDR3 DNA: TGTGCCAGTAGGGAGGGCTTCCTCGCCGGGGCCAACGTCCTGACTTTC.

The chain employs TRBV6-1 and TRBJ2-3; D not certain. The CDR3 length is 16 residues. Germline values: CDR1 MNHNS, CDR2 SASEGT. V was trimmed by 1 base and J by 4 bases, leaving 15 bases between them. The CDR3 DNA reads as TGTGCCAGCAGTGAAGATGAGGTTTTCAGAGCAGATACGCAGTATTTT. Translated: CASSEDEVFRADTQYF.

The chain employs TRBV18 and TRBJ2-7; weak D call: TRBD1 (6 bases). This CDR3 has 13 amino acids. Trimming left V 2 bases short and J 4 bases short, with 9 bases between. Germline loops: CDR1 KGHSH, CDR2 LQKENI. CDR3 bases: TGTGCCAGCTCACCAACAGGGATTTACGAGCAGTACTTC. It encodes CASSPTGIYEQYF.

CDR3 bases: TGTGCCAGCAGCCAAGCCTCGAGTCGACCGGTTTCACCCCTCCACTTT. It yields the protein CASSQASSRPVSPLHF. This chain joins TRBV3-1 (or the pseudogene TRBV3-2) and TRBJ1-6; D remains unclear. The CDR3 totals 16 residues. V was pared by 1 base and J by 9 bases, with 16 bases between. CDR1 and CDR2 (germline): LGHDT, YNNKEL (reference sequence).

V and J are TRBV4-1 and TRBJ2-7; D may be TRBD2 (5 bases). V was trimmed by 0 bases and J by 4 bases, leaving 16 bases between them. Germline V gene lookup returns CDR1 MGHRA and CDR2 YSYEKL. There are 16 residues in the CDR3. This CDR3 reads CASSQDEGRAGYEQYF. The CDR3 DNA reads TGCGCCAGCAGCCAAGACGAGGGCCGGGCCGGTTACGAGCAGTACTTC.

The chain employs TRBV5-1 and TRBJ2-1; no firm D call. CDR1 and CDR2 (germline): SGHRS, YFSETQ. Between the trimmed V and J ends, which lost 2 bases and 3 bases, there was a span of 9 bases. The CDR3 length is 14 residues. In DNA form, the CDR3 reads TGCGCCAGCAGCTTTACCTCTTTCTACAATGAGCAGTTCTTC. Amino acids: CASSFTSFYNEQFF.

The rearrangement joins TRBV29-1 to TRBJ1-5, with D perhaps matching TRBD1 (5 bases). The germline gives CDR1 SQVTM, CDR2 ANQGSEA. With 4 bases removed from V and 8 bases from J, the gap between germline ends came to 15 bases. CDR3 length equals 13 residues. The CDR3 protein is CSVGGPGGEPQHF. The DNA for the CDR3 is TGCAGCGTTGGGGGCCCTGGAGGGGAGCCCCAGCATTTT.

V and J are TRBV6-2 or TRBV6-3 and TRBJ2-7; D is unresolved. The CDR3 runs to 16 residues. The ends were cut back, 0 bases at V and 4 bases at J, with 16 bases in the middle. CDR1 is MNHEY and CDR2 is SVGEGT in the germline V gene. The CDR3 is CASSYSSLGEDYEQYF. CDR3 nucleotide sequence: TGTGCCAGCAGTTACTCGTCCCTTGGCGAAGATTACGAGCAGTACTTC.

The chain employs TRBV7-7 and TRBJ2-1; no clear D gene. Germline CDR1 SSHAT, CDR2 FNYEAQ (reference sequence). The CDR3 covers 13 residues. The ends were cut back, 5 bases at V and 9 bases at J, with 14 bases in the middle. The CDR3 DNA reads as TGTGCCAGCAGCCGATCGCCGGTGGGTGAGCAGTTCTTC. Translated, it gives CASSRSPVGEQFF.

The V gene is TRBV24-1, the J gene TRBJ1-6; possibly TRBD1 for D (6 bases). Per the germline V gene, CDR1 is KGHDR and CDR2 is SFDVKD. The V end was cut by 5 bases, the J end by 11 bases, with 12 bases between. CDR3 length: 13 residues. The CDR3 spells CATSAGQGPPLHF. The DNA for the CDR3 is TGTGCCACCAGTGCCGGCCAGGGGCCACCCCTCCACTTT.

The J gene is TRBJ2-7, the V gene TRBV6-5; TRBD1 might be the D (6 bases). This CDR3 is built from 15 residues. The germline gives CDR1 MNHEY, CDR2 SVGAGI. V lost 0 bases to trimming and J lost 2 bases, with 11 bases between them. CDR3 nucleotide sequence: TGTGCCAGCAGTTACTCCCGGGACAAGCCCTACGAGCAGTACTTC. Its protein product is CASSYSRDKPYEQYF.

Written as DNA, the CDR3 is TGTGCCAGCAGCTTGGGGGGGGGACGAGGTAATTCACCCCTCCACTTT. Protein: CASSLGGGRGNSPLHF. The chain links TRBV5-4 to TRBJ1-6; TRBD1 might be the D (5 bases). Looked up from germline, CDR1 is SGHNT and CDR2 is YYREEE (reference sequence). Trimming removed 0 bases at V and 6 bases at J, with 13 bases between. This CDR3 has 16 amino acids.